The next 5 T cell receptor beta chains were all read from a single sample in a study of blood T cell repertoires in COVID-19 (dated by TCRdb to the early 2020s). The library came from the immunoSEQ multiplex PCR assay. TCRdb carries this immuneACCESS record with in-frame sequences only. Its versions omit some clonotypes, under half of them owing to an unresolved V gene in the studies checked, with the rest unexplained. The sample has some 24,000 clones on record, nearly 90% of them singletons. 15% to 20% of the sample lies in the top ten. Source material: peripheral blood. These receptors came from a human donor in a cohort sampled during active COVID-19.

This clone was detected a few times. V is TRBV30 and J is TRBJ1-5, with 7 bases lining up with TRBD1. Unmatched junction bases numbered 11, after V lost 2 bases and J lost 16 bases. The CDR3 covers 12 residues. Germline assignment: CDR1 GTSNPN and CDR2 SVGIG (reference sequence). DNA of the CDR3: TGTGCCTGGAGTACCCTCGACAGGGACCTCCATTTT. Translated: CAWSTLDRDLHF.

The J gene is TRBJ1-6, the V gene TRBV19; the match to TRBD1 covers 8 bases. Trimming took 7 bases from V and 4 from J; bases not matched to a gene: 6. From germline, CDR1 is LNHDA and CDR2 SQIVND (reference sequence). The CDR3 covers 15 residues. CDR3 residues: CASTLTGAYNSPLHF. CDR3 bases: TGTGCCAGTACTCTGACAGGGGCGTATAATTCACCCCTCCACTTT.

The chain links TRBV5-4 to TRBJ2-2; a possible D gene is TRBD1 (6 bases). The V gene's germline CDR1 is SGHNT and CDR2 YYREEE (reference sequence). This CDR3 comprises 15 residues. V lost 0 bases, J lost 2 bases, and 8 bases lay in between. The CDR3 sequence: CASSLVQGNTGELFF. CDR3 coding DNA: TGTGCCAGCAGCTTGGTACAGGGCAACACCGGGGAGCTGTTTTTT.

This clone showed up just a few times. This chain joins TRBV5-1 and TRBJ1-5, with 9 bases aligning to TRBD1. Per germline, CDR1 SGHRS and CDR2 YFSETQ. With 4 bases clipped from V and 5 bases from J, the junction kept 7 bases outside the gene matches. This CDR3 has 15 residues. DNA for the CDR3: TGCGCCAGCAGCCCGTGGACAGGGGACGATCAGCCCCAGCATTTT. Translation gives CASSPWTGDDQPQHF.

This rearrangement joins TRBV2 to TRBJ2-7; 7 nucleotides match TRBD1. The CDR3 length is 14 residues. Germline trimming cut 5 bases from V and 0 bases from J; bases unmatched to any gene: 4. The germline V gene has CDR1 SNHLY and CDR2 FYNNEI. The chain's CDR3 is CASSRDSDSYEQYF. Written as DNA, the CDR3 is TGTGCCAGCAGTCGGGACAGCGACTCCTACGAGCAGTACTTC.